This T cell receptor (beta chain) appears in the sequencing data of a study of a mutant IDH1 vaccine in newly diagnosed glioma. Study-level information: Visit V12 was at week 35; visit V13 was at week 47.

Study conclusions and caveats: Most patients, approximately 93%, showed vaccine-induced immune responses.

Libraries were prepared by immunoSEQ multiplex PCR; TCRdb keeps only in-frame clonotypes and omits some of them. The sample has 65,000 to 85,000 clones; around 90% are singletons. Note on this clone: Its target is not known.

Time point in this sample: week 35, safety follow-up. Vaccine doses each comprised 300 ug of mutant IDH1 20-mer peptide, with topical imiquimod. Trimming stripped 11 bases from V and 2 bases from J, with 13 bases between. Germline CDR1 is MNHEY and CDR2 is SMNVEV (reference sequence). The CDR3 contains 14 residues. Sequencing used PBMCs, obtained from a glioma patient whose treatment included an IDH1 peptide vaccine. The chain joins TRBV27 to TRBJ1-6; D is possibly TRBD1 (5 bases). This clonotype was obtained from a young man with glioma. CDR3 protein: CAVPRQTYNSPLHF. The CDR3, as DNA: TGTGCCGTTCCGAGACAGACCTATAATTCACCCCTCCACTTT.